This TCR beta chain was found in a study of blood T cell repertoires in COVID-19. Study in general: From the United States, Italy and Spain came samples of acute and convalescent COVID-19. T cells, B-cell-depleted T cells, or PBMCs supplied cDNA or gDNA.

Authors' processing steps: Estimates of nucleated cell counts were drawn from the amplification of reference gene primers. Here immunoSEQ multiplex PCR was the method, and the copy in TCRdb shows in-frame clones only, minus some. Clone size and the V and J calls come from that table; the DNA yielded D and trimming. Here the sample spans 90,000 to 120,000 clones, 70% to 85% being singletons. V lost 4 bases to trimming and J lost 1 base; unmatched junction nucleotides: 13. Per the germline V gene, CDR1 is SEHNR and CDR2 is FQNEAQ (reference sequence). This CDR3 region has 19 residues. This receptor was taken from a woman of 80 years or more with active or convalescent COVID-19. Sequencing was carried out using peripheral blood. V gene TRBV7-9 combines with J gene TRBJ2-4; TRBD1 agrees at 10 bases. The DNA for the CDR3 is TGTGCCAGCAGCTCTCGGACAGGGGGAAGTTGGTCGGCCAAAAACATTCAGTACTTC. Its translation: CASSSRTGGSWSAKNIQYF.